This is a list of T cell receptor beta chains from one sample in a study of shared clonotypes between healthy human individuals. Here immunoSEQ multiplex PCR was the method, and the copy in TCRdb shows in-frame clones only, minus some. The table lists roughly 1,500,000 clones, 95% to 99% of them singletons. The sample consisted of naive CD4+ T cells sorted from blood. These receptors originate from a man between 25 and 39 years old in good health. The CDR3 runs from the conserved cysteine through the conserved F or W.

>TRBV5-6|TRBJ1-2
CASSLPLTGDYGYTF
>TRBV29-1|TRBJ2-2
CSVGIPGQGSPGELFF
>TRBV28|TRBJ1-1
CASKAGGRNTEAFF
>TRBV29-1|TRBJ2-7
CSIVQVPSYEQYF
>TRBV2|TRBJ2-1
CASSPNRGDEQFF
>TRBV28|TRBJ2-7
CASSLIALASGSYEQYF
>TRBV12-5|TRBJ2-6
CASGFSGLGANVLTF
>TRBV5-1|TRBJ2-7
CASSLGQPSYEQYF
>TRBV29-1|TRBJ2-7
CSVTKQGYEQYF
>TRBV9|TRBJ2-3
CASSVGLAGGRTDTQYF
>TRBV30|TRBJ1-4
CAWSPRRGELFF
>TRBV7-7|TRBJ2-1
CASSLDWGGGEQFF
>TRBV7-2|TRBJ2-7
CASSPSGGENYEQYF
>TRBV28|TRBJ1-5
CASSLIYPRGPQHF
>TRBV6-5|TRBJ2-3
CASSYSTSGSSYF
>TRBV29-1|TRBJ2-1
CSVQPWDRTSGGEQFF
>TRBV28|TRBJ2-5
CASSGLGYQETQYF
>TRBV11-2|TRBJ2-5
CASSLAIREGETQYF
>TRBV5-1|TRBJ2-4
CASSLQGFVAKNIQYF
>TRBV20-1|TRBJ2-7
CSALGDEQYF
>TRBV28|TRBJ1-1
CASDTVNTEAFF
>TRBV6-5|TRBJ1-1
CASSYLGGVHTEAFF
>TRBV11-2|TRBJ2-1
CASSLVVRRELRDEQFF
>TRBV5-6|TRBJ2-3
CASSLVVGHTQYF
>TRBV7-2|TRBJ1-5
CASSLKSNQPQHF
>TRBV18|TRBJ2-7
CASSPPNREYEQYF
>TRBV15|TRBJ2-5
CATSRELSRQGHRAQYF
>TRBV5-5|TRBJ2-2
CASSFSQERTGELFF
>TRBV6-1|TRBJ1-2
CASSKDNRLGGYTF
>TRBV28|TRBJ2-7
CASSPQYEQYF
>TRBV20-1|TRBJ1-1
CSAEEATEAFF
>TRBV7-8|TRBJ2-7
CASSLAAGGSYEQYF
>TRBV18|TRBJ2-1
CASSPPFGRQGYNEQFF
>TRBV23-1|TRBJ2-1
CASSKGQGPLNEQFF
>TRBV7-9|TRBJ2-7
CASSLGGRGGYEQYF
>TRBV9|TRBJ2-7
CASSPGLTYEQYF
>TRBV7-8|TRBJ2-5
CASSLGGDQETQYF
>TRBV5-1|TRBJ2-1
CASSLAGPYNEQFF
>TRBV6-4|TRBJ2-1
CASSDSYRPAGGYFNEQFF
>TRBV7-2|TRBJ1-1
CASSLGLGKMNTEAFF
>TRBV4-1|TRBJ1-2
CASSQERVIGGYTF
>TRBV30|TRBJ2-3
CAWSVPSGYTDTQYF
>TRBV5-4|TRBJ1-1
CASSASGRATEAFF
>TRBV7-2|TRBJ2-7
CASSLDSSVSYEQYF
>TRBV2|TRBJ2-5
CASSLGGQETQYF
>TRBV9|TRBJ2-7
CASSRTGYPNEQYF
>TRBV18|TRBJ2-3
CASSTRNPDTQYF
>TRBV11-2|TRBJ2-7
CASSLDMGDTYEQYF
>TRBV5-1|TRBJ2-2
CASSLEGNGELFF
>TRBV27|TRBJ2-5
CASSFGTRPARETQYF
>TRBV7-9|TRBJ2-7
CASSLTGSNSYEQYF
>TRBV6-6|TRBJ1-5
CASRPGSQPQHF
>TRBV18|TRBJ1-5
CASSPTGYSNQPQHF